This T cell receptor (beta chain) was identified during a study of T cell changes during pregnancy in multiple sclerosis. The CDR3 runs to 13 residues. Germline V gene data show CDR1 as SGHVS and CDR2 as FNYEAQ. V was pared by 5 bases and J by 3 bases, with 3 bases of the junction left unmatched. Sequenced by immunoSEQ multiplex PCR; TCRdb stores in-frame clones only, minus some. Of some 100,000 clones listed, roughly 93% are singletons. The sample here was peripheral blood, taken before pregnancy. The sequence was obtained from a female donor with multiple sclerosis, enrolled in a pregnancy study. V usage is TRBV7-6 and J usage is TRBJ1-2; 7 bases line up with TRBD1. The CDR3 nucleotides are TGTGCCAGCAGCCCTGACAGGGACTATGGCTACACCTTC. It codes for CASSPDRDYGYTF.